Shown below are 10 T cell receptor beta chains from a single sample sequenced in a study of blood T cell repertoires in COVID-19. Data came from immunoSEQ multiplex PCR; TCRdb stores just in-frame clones and leaves some out. Of around 170,000 clones in the sample, nearly 80% were seen once. Sequenced sample: PBMCs or T cells enriched from blood (not recorded which). The receptors here all came from a man aged 55 to 70 who had been exposed to COVID-19.

V and J are TRBV15 and TRBJ2-4, with a weak D call TRBD2 (5 bases). V dropped 1 base and J dropped 5 bases, with 12 bases sitting between them. The CDR3 covers 15 residues. Germline V gene sequence: CDR1 LNHNV, CDR2 YYDKDF (reference sequence). The CDR3: CATSRATLAENIQYF. DNA of the CDR3: TGTGCCACCAGCAGAGCGACGCTAGCAGAAAACATTCAGTACTTC.

This chain joins TRBV4-1 and TRBJ2-1; D not certain. This CDR3 has 15 residues. The germline V gene has CDR1 MGHRA and CDR2 YSYEKL. Trimming took 6 bases from V and 7 from J, leaving 19 bases between them. The CDR3 region has the DNA TGCGCCAGCAGACTTAGACTTACCGCCGAAAATGAGCAGTTCTTC. Translating it yields CASRLRLTAENEQFF.

This chain connects TRBV4-3 to TRBJ1-2, with TRBD1 identical over 8 bases. With V trimmed by 0 bases and J by 8 bases, 8 bases remained unmatched. Germline assignment: CDR1 LGHNA and CDR2 YSLEER. The CDR3 has 15 amino acids. In DNA, the CDR3 is TGCGCCAGCAGCCAAGATTGGCAGGGGGCGGAGGGCTACACCTTC. The encoded protein is CASSQDWQGAEGYTF.

V is TRBV6-2 or TRBV6-3 and J is TRBJ2-1; the match to TRBD2 covers 7 bases. The germline gives CDR1 MNHEY, CDR2 SVGEGT. The CDR3 is 14 amino acids. Trimming removed 2 bases from V and 8 bases from J; junction bases left unmatched: 6. The DNA of the CDR3 is TGTGCCAGCAGTTACCCCCGGGAGGCCGATGAGCAGTTCTTC. Its protein is CASSYPREADEQFF.

V usage is TRBV30 and J usage is TRBJ1-2, with D tentatively TRBD1 (5 bases). The V and J ends lost 4 bases and 4 bases respectively, with 19 bases between them. CDR3 length: 15 amino acids. Germline V gene sequence: CDR1 GTSNPN, CDR2 SVGIG (reference sequence). The CDR3 spells CAWMDTGGPLYGYTF. In nucleotides, the CDR3 is TGTGCCTGGATGGACACGGGAGGCCCTCTCTATGGCTACACCTTC.

This chain connects TRBV21-1 to TRBJ2-1; TRBD2 is taken as the D call from the table, unchecked against the DNA. TRBV21-1 is a recognized pseudogene. This CDR3 spans 16 amino acids. For the CDR3, the DNA is TGTGCCAGCAGCCACTTGGGGAGGCTTGTACCCAATGAGCAGTTCTTC. It codes for CASSHLGRLVPNEQFF.

The chain links TRBV13 to TRBJ1-2, with 8 bases fitting TRBD1. J gave up 7 bases and V 6 bases, and 10 bases lay outside the gene matches. The CDR3 loop spans 14 amino acids. Germline lookup yields CDR1 PRHDT and CDR2 FYEKMQ (reference sequence). As DNA, the CDR3 is TGTGCCAGCAGTCCCGGGCAGGGGGCAGGTGGCTACACCTTC. Protein product: CASSPGQGAGGYTF. The whole variable domain, filled in from reference TRBV13 and TRBJ1-2, reads AAGVIQSPRHLIKEKRETATLKCYPIPRHDTVYWYQQGPGQDPQFLISFYEKMQSDKGSIPDRFSAQQFSDYHSELNMSSLELGDSALYFCASSPGQGAGGYTFGSGTRLTVV.

On this clone: Because the CDR3's place on the DNA is in doubt, the DNA is left out and the CDR3 is given as listed by TCRdb. CDR3 sequence: CASSFASGSTDTQYF. The chain combines TRBV12-1 with TRBJ2-3; the DNA was not compared with TRBD2, the D call given in the table. TRBV12-1 counts as a pseudogene. Inclusive of both ends, the CDR3 amounts to 15 amino acids.

The rearrangement joins TRBV30 to TRBJ1-5; a possible D gene is TRBD1 (5 bases). V was cut by 3 bases and J by 1 base, with 10 bases left in between. CDR3 length: 14 amino acids. Germline CDR1 GTSNPN, CDR2 SVGIG (reference sequence). The DNA of the CDR3 is TGTGCCTGGAGCAGGGAGGGCAGCAATCAGCCCCAGCATTTT. Residues: CAWSREGSNQPQHF.

This chain joins TRBV6-1 and TRBJ2-2; D call uncertain. The CDR3 consists of 15 residues. Germline values: CDR1 MNHNS, CDR2 SASEGT. The V end lost 1 base, the J end lost 3 bases, and 9 bases lay between the germline ends. The CDR3 sequence: CASSEDSLYTGELFF. CDR3 in DNA: TGTGCCAGCAGTGAAGACAGTCTCTACACCGGGGAGCTGTTTTTT.